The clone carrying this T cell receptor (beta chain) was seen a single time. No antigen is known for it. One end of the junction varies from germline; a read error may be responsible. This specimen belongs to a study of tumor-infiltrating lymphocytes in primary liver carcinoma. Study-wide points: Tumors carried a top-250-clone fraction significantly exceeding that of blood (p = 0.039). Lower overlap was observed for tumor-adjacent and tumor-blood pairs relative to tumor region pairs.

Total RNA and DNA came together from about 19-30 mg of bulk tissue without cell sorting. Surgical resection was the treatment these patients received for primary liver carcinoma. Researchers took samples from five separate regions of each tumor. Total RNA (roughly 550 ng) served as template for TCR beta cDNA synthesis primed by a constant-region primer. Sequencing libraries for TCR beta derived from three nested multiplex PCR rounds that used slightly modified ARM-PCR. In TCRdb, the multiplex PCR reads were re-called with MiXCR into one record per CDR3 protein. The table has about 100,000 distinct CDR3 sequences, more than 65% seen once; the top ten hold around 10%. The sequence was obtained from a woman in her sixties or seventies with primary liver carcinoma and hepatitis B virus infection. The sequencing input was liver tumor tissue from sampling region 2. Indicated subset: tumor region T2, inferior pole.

The CDR3 spells CPSSLETGLNQPQHF. The CDR3 nucleotides read TGTCCCAGCAGTTTAGAGACAGGACTCAATCAGCCCCAGCATTTT. The gene calls are TRBV28 and TRBJ1-5; a possible D gene is TRBD1 (6 bases). The germline V gene encodes CDR1 MDHEN and CDR2 SYDVKM. This CDR3 comprises 15 residues. The complete variable domain, with remaining parts taken from reference TRBV28 and TRBJ1-5, reads DVKVTQSSRYLVKRTGEKVFLECVQDMDHENMFWYRQDPGLGLRLIYFSYDVKMKEKGDIPEGYSVSREKKERFSLILESASTNQTSMYLCPSSLETGLNQPQHFGDGTRLSIL.